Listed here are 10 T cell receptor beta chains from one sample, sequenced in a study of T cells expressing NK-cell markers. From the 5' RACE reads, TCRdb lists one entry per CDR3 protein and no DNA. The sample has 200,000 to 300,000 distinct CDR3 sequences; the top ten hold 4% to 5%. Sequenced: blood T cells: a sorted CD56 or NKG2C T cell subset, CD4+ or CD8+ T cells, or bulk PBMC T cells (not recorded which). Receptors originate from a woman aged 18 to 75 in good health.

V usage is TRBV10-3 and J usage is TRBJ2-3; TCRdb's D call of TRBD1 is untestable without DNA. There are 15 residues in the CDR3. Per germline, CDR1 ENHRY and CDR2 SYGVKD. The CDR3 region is CAISEVGTGQDTQYF.

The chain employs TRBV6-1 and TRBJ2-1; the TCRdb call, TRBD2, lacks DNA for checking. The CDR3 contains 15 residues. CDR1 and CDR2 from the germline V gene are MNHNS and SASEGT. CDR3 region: CASSTSGGVQNEQFF.

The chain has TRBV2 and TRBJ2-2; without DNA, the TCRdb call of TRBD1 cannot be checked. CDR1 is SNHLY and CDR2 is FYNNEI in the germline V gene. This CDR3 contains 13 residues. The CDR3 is CASNQGRTGELFF.

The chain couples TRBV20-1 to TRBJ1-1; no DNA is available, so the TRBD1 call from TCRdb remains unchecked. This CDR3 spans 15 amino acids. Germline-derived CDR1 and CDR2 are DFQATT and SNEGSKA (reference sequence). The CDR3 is CSARDPRGQNTEAFF.

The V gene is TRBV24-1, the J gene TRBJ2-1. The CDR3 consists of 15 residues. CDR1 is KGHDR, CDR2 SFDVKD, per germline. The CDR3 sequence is CATSLHGSSYNEQFF.

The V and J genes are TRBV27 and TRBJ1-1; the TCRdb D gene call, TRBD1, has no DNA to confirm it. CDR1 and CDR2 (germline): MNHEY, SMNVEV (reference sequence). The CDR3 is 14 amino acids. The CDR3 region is CASGARGGVTEAFF.

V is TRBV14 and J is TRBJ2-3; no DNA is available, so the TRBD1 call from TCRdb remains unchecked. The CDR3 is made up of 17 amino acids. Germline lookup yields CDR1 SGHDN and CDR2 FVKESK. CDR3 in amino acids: CASSRRRQGSSTDTQYF. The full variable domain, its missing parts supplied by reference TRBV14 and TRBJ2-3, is EAGVTQFPSHSVIEKGQTVTLRCDPISGHDNLYWYRRVMGKEIKFLLHFVKESKQDESGMPNNRFLAERTGGTYSTLKVQPAELEDSGVYFCASSRRRQGSSTDTQYFGPGTRLTVL.

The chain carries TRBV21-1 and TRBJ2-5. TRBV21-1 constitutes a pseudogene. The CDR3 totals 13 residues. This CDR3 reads CASSKTSRETQYF.

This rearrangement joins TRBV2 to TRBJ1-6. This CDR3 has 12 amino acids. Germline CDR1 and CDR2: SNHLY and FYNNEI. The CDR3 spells CASSLGASPLHF.

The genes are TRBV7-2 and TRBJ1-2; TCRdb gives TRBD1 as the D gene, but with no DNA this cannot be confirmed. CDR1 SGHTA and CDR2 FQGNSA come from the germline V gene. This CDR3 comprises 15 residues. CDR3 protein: CASSLTDMGPYGYTF.